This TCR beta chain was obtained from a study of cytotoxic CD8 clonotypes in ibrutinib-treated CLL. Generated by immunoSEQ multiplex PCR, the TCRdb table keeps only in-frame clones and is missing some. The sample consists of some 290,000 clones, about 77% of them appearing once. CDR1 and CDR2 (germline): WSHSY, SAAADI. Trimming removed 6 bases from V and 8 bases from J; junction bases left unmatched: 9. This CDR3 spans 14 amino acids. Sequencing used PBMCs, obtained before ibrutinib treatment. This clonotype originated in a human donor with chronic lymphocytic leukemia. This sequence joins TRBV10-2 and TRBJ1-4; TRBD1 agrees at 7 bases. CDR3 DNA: TGCGCCAGCAGATCGACAGGGATCGGGGAAAAACTGTTTTTT. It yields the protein CASRSTGIGEKLFF.